Here is one T cell receptor (beta chain) with its context. Its matching antigen is unknown. 60 Vbeta and 13 Jbeta primers were used in PCR. Libraries were prepared by immunoSEQ multiplex PCR; TCRdb keeps only in-frame clonotypes and omits some of them. This sample has about 87,000 clones, with about 68% found just once. The entry originates in a study of cytomegalovirus exposure and HLA in healthy donors. As for the study in general: In an earlier analysis, some 110 million unique TCR beta sequences were found from 200 million or so T cells.

Whole-study results and caveats: As was reported, the classifier diagnosed cytomegalovirus status with high specificity and sensitivity.

The CDR3 is 15 residues long. CDR1 is MGHRA, CDR2 YSYEKL, per germline. V lost 2 bases, J lost 3 bases, and 2 bases stayed unmatched. The specimen was PBMCs. The V and J genes are TRBV4-1 and TRBJ1-4, with 8 bases lining up with TRBD1. The sequence derives from a man aged 25 to 40 in good health and CMV-seropositive. The CDR3 nucleotides read TGCGCCAGCAGCCAACGACAGGGGCCTAATGAAAAACTGTTTTTT. The encoded protein is CASSQRQGPNEKLFF.